This T cell receptor beta chain was profiled in a study of blood T cell repertoires in COVID-19. Background on the study: COVID-19 samples collected from the United States, Italy and Spain covered acute and convalescent phases. The cDNA or gDNA used as material had been derived from T cells, B-cell-depleted T cells, or PBMCs.

Trimming removed 2 bases from V and 6 bases from J, with 8 bases in between. This CDR3 contains 13 residues. Germline lookup yields CDR1 SGHTA and CDR2 FQGNSA. Original data processing: Using reference gene primer amplification, nucleated cell counts were estimated. The table came from immunoSEQ multiplex PCR; TCRdb's copy has only in-frame clones and leaves some out. The V and J calls and clone size are taken from that table; D and trimming were inferred from the DNA. This table holds some 89,000 clones, approximately 80% found once. This TCR was sampled from a man aged 65 to 79 with acute or convalescent COVID-19. Material for sequencing was peripheral blood. This rearrangement joins TRBV7-2 to TRBJ2-1; D remains ambiguous. CDR3 sequence reads: CASSLPPRNEQFF. The DNA of the CDR3 is TGTGCCAGCAGCTTACCCCCCCGCAATGAGCAGTTCTTC.